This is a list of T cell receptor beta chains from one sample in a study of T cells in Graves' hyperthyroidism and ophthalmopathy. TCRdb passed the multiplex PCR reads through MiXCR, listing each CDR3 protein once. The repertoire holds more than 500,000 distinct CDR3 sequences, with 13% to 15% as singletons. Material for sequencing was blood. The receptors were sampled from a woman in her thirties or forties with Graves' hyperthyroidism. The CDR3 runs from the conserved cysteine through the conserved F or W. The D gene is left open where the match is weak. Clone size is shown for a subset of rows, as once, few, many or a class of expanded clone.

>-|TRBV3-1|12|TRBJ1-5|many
CASSQDGQPQHF
TGTGCCAGCAGCCAAGATGGTCAGCCCCAGCATTTT
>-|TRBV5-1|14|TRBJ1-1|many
CASSSWTVRTEAFF
TGCGCCAGCAGCTCCTGGACGGTTCGCACTGAAGCTTTCTTT
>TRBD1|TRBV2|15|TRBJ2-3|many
CASSLWTGPPDTQYF
TGTGCCAGCAGCCTTTGGACAGGGCCCCCAGATACGCAGTATTTT
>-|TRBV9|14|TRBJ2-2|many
CASSVTENTGELFF
TGTGCCAGCAGCGTGACAGAGAACACCGGGGAGCTGTTTTTT
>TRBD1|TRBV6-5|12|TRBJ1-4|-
CASSYDRVYLFF
TGTGCCAGCAGTTACGACAGGGTGTATCTGTTTTTT
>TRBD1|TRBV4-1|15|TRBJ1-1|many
CASSDRDFVNTEAFF
TGCGCCAGCTCCGACAGGGACTTCGTGAACACTGAAGCTTTCTTT
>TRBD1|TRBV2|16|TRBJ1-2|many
CASSSGRGPFNYGYTF
TGTGCCAGCAGTTCGGGCAGGGGGCCCTTCAACTATGGCTACACCTTC
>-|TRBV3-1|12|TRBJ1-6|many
CASASTVSPLHF
TGTGCCAGCGCTTCTACCGTTTCACCCCTCCACTTT
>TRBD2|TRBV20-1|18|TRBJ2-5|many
CSARVFPGTSGYQETQYF
TGCAGTGCTAGAGTTTTCCCTGGGACTAGCGGGTACCAAGAGACCCAGTACTTC
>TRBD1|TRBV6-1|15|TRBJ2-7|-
CASSASTGDPYEQYF
TGTGCCAGCAGTGCTTCGACAGGGGATCCCTACGAGCAGTACTTC
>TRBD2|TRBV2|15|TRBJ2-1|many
CASRATSGRYNEQFF
TGTGCCAGCAGGGCTACTAGCGGGAGATACAATGAGCAGTTCTTC
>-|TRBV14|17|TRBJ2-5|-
CASSRRSLDPHQETQYF
TGTGCCAGCAGCCGACGGTCCTTAGACCCCCATCAAGAGACCCAGTACTTC
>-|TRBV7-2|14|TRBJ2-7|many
CASSLMEAAHEQYF
TGTGCCAGCAGCTTAATGGAAGCTGCTCACGAGCAGTACTTC
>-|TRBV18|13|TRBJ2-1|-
CASSQNKNNEQLF
TGTGCCAGCTCACAGAATAAAAACAATGAGCAGCTCTTC
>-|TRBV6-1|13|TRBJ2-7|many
CASTDGPHYEQYF
TGTGCCAGCACCGACGGCCCACATTACGAGCAGTACTTC
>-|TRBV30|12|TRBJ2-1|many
CAWSVRYNEQFF
TGTGCCTGGAGTGTGCGCTACAATGAGCAGTTCTTC
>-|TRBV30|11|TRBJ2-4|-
CAWSVQGFRYF
TGTGCCTGGAGTGTACAGGGCTTTCGCTACTTC
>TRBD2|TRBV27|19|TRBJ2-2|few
CASSPGTSGRAGRSGELFF
TGTGCCAGCAGTCCTGGGACTAGCGGGAGGGCCGGCAGGTCCGGGGAGCTGTTTTTT
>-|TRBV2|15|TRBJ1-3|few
CASSVGGISGNTIYF
TGTGCCAGCAGTGTGGGCGGAATCTCTGGAAACACCATATATTTT
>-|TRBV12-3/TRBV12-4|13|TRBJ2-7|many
CASSWDWSYEQYF
TGTGCCAGCAGTTGGGACTGGTCCTACGAGCAGTACTTC
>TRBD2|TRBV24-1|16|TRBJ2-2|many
CATSQLAGVNTGELFF
TGTGCCACCAGCCAACTAGCGGGGGTTAACACCGGGGAGCTGTTTTTT
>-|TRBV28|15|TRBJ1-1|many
CASSSYGGENTEAFF
TGTGCCAGCAGTTCCTACGGGGGAGAGAACACTGAAGCTTTCTTT
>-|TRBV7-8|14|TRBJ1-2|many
CASSLHLTNYGYTF
TGTGCCAGCAGCTTACACCTCACTAACTATGGCTACACCTTC
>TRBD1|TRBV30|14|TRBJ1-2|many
CAWSVHRGIYGYTF
TGTGCCTGGAGTGTTCACAGGGGGATCTATGGCTACACCTTC
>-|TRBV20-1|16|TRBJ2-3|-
CSARDRDLASTDTQYF
TGCAGTGCTAGAGATCGGGACCTTGCTAGCACAGATACGCAGTATTTT
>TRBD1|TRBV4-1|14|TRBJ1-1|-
CASSQGQGGREAFF
TGCGCCAGCAGCCAAGGACAGGGGGGCCGTGAAGCTTTCTTT
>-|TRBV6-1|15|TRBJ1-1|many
CASSEYAGRNTEAFF
TGTGCCAGCAGTGAATATGCGGGGAGAAACACTGAAGCTTTCTTT
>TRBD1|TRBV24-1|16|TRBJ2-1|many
CATSDPTGGSYNEQFF
TGTGCCACCAGTGATCCTACAGGGGGCTCCTACAATGAGCAGTTCTTC
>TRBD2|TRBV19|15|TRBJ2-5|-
CASSMWLAGKETQYF
TGTGCCAGTAGTATGTGGCTAGCGGGAAAAGAGACCCAGTACTTC
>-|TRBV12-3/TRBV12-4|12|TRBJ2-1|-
CASSLIANEQFF
TGTGCCAGCAGTTTAATAGCTAATGAGCAGTTCTTC
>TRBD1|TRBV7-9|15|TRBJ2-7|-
CASALGTGNSYEQYF
TGTGCCAGCGCACTGGGGACAGGCAACTCCTACGAGCAGTACTTC
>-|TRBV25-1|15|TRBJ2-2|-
CASSRDPGNTGELFF
TGTGCCAGCAGTCGGGACCCCGGGAACACCGGGGAGCTGTTTTTT
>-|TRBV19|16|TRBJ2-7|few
CASSIDPTGNSYEQYF
TGTGCCAGTAGTATAGATCCGACAGGCAATTCCTACGAGCAGTACTTC
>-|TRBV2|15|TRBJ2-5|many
CASSESVAPQETQYF
TGTGCCAGCAGTGAATCGGTAGCCCCACAAGAGACCCAGTACTTC
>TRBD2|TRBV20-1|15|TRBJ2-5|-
CSASPLAGGFETQYF
TGCAGTGCTAGTCCCCTAGCGGGAGGGTTTGAGACCCAGTACTTC
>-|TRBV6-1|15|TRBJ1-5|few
CASIVSASNNQPQHF
TGTGCCAGCATTGTTTCAGCCAGCAACAATCAGCCCCAGCATTTT
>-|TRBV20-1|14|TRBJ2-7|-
CSAREGAYTYEQYF
TGCAGTGCTAGAGAGGGGGCATATACCTACGAGCAGTACTTC
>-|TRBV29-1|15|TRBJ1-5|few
CSVTVYGDSNQPQHF
TGCAGCGTTACAGTTTACGGGGATAGCAATCAGCCCCAGCATTTT
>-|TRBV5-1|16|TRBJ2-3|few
CASSLGQIYSTDTQYF
TGCGCCAGCAGCTTGGGACAGATTTATAGCACAGATACGCAGTATTTT
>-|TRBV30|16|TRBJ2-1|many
CAWSVLRAGSYNEQFF
TGTGCCTGGAGTGTACTGCGGGCCGGCTCCTACAATGAGCAGTTCTTC
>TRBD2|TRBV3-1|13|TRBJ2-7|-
CASSSSGVGEQYF
TGTGCCAGCAGCAGTAGCGGGGTTGGCGAGCAGTACTTC
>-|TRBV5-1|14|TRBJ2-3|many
CASSSGTFTDTQYF
TGCGCCAGCAGCTCCGGGACCTTCACAGATACGCAGTATTTT
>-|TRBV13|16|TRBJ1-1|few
CASMQGYPFGDTEAFF
TGTGCCAGCATGCAGGGATATCCTTTCGGGGACACTGAAGCTTTCTTT
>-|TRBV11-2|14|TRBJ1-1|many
CASSLTTMNTEAFF
TGTGCCAGCAGCTTGACCACAATGAACACTGAAGCTTTCTTT
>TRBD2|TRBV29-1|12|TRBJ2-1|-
CSTHGGGNEQFF
TGCAGCACCCATGGGGGGGGGAATGAGCAGTTCTTC
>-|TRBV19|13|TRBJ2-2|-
CASSITGAGELFF
TGTGCCAGTAGTATTACGGGGGCCGGGGAGCTGTTTTTT
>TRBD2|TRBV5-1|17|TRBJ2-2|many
CASSSGLAGGNTGELFF
TGCGCCAGCAGCTCGGGACTAGCGGGGGGGAACACCGGGGAGCTGTTTTTT
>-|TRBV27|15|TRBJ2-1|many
CASSWSPTPYNEQFF
TGTGCCAGCAGTTGGTCCCCCACCCCCTACAATGAGCAGTTCTTC